This passage covers 5 T cell receptor beta chains from one sample sequenced in a study of cytomegalovirus exposure and HLA in healthy donors. The PCR contained 60 Vbeta and 13 Jbeta primers. Profiled with immunoSEQ multiplex PCR; TCRdb holds only in-frame clones, not every one. The sample has more than 150,000 clones, over 70% seen once. Sequencing used PBMCs. These receptors came from a middle-aged man in good health and CMV-seronegative.

J is TRBJ2-7 and V is TRBV2; tentatively, D is TRBD1 (7 bases). V lost 9 bases, J lost 2 bases, and 14 bases lay in between. The CDR3 spans 13 residues. The germline V gene has CDR1 SNHLY and CDR2 FYNNEI. The DNA for the CDR3 is TGTGCCAGTACAGGGGAGGCAACCTACGAGCAGTACTTC. Its protein product is CASTGEATYEQYF.

The chain has TRBV19 and TRBJ2-2, with D perhaps TRBD2 (6 bases). The V and J ends lost 3 bases and 0 bases respectively, with 11 bases between them. The CDR3 spans 16 residues. Germline CDR1 and CDR2: LNHDA and SQIVND (reference sequence). CDR3 sequence (DNA): TGTGCCAGTAGTATTTACTCGGGAGCGAACACCGGGGAGCTGTTTTTT. This translates into CASSIYSGANTGELFF.

The chain couples TRBV9 to TRBJ2-7; 10 nucleotides match TRBD2. V lost 4 bases and J lost 4; bases outside the gene matches: 5. This CDR3 contains 14 residues. Germline assignment: CDR1 SGDLS and CDR2 YYNGEE. CDR3 region: CASSPGLARYEQYF. In DNA, the CDR3 is TGTGCCAGCAGCCCGGGACTAGCGAGGTACGAGCAGTACTTC.

CDR3 in amino acids: CASRDTLSYNEQFF. The CDR3 nucleotides are TGTGCCAGCCGGGACACTTTATCCTACAATGAGCAGTTCTTC. V usage is TRBV19 and J usage is TRBJ2-1; a possible D gene is TRBD1 (6 bases). The V end lost 9 bases, the J end lost 1 base, and 13 bases lay between the germline ends. The CDR3 consists of 14 residues. Germline CDR1 reads LNHDA; CDR2 reads SQIVND (reference sequence).

This chain connects TRBV2 to TRBJ2-3; 9 bases agree with TRBD1. The length of the CDR3 is 16 residues. Unmatched junction bases numbered 8, after V lost 5 bases and J lost 2 bases. The germline V gene encodes CDR1 SNHLY and CDR2 FYNNEI. CDR3 sequence: CASSSIRDRVTDTQYF. CDR3 bases: TGTGCCAGCAGTTCTATCCGGGACAGGGTCACAGATACGCAGTATTTT.